The subject of this entry is one T cell receptor beta chain. Antigen: not known. Method: immunoSEQ multiplex PCR; TCRdb's copy keeps in-frame clones and lacks some. This table holds tens of thousands of clones, roughly 82% found once. Time point in this sample: pretreatment peripheral blood. Sample numbers ranged from 1 to 8 per patient, encompassing pretreatment and on-treatment collections. There are 12 residues in the CDR3. Germline V gene sequence: CDR1 SGHVS, CDR2 FQNEAQ. V gave up 6 bases and J gave up 6 bases, with 12 bases separating them. The sample is drawn from a study of PD-L1 blockade in urothelial cancer. Study background: Blood was subjected to analysis at 3 weeks (second dose) and 6 weeks following treatment start. Each blood sample yielded a median of 141,255 T cells. Notes on the study in general: Larger 3-week expansion of tumor-associated blood clones was seen in durable-benefit patients.

The receptor was derived from a man in his fifties or sixties with urothelial cancer. Sequencing used PBMCs, obtained around atezolizumab (anti-PD-L1) treatment. V and J are TRBV7-8 and TRBJ2-7; weak D call: TRBD1 (5 bases). The DNA of the CDR3 is TGTGCCAGCAGGGGGCGCGGTACCGAGCAGTACTTC. Amino acids: CASRGRGTEQYF.